Listed here are 5 T cell receptor beta chains from one sample, sequenced in a study of identical twins' blood T cells. TCRdb used MiXCR to reprocess the 5' RACE reads, holding one entry per CDR3 protein. The sample lists 400,000 or so distinct CDR3 sequences; 25% to 35% were seen once. The sample consisted of PBMCs. Receptors originate from a woman between 18 and 50 years old in good health.

At least ten counts were recorded for this clonotype. V is TRBV11-2 and J is TRBJ2-7; 11 positions match TRBD2. With V trimmed by 4 bases and J by 3 bases, 5 bases remained unmatched. Germline V lookup: CDR1 SGHAT, CDR2 FQNNGV. The CDR3 sequence is 15 residues long. CDR3 region: CASSYTSGSHYEQYF. Here the CDR3 DNA reads TGTGCCAGCAGCTATACTAGCGGGAGTCACTACGAGCAGTACTTC.

The chain joins TRBV20-1 to TRBJ2-1; D tentatively fits TRBD1 or TRBD2 (5 bases each). V lost 0 bases to trimming and J lost 12 bases, with 12 bases between them. The CDR3 has 12 amino acids. The germline gives CDR1 DFQATT, CDR2 SNEGSKA (reference sequence). CDR3 bases: TGCAGTGCTAGAGAGGGGGAAGTGGCGCAGTTCTTC. This gives the protein CSAREGEVAQFF.

This chain connects TRBV6-5 to TRBJ1-2; D gene ambiguous. This CDR3 contains 13 residues. Trimming shortened V by 4 bases and J by 8 bases, and 14 bases separated the two germline ends. Germline V gene lookup returns CDR1 MNHEY and CDR2 SVGAGI. The CDR3 DNA reads as TGTGCCAGCAGTTCCGGAGTAGGTATAGGCTACACCTTC. This translates into CASSSGVGIGYTF.

This clonotype was picked up one time. Just one base apart from a much larger clone, this may be a read error. The chain joins TRBV20-1 to TRBJ1-3, with D possibly matching TRBD1 (6 bases). CDR3 length equals 13 residues. Germline V gene lookup returns CDR1 DFQATT and CDR2 SNEGSKA (reference sequence). In nucleotides, the CDR3 is TGCAGTGCTCTTCGGGACATGGGAAACACCGTATATTTT. Its translation: CSALRDMGNTVYF.

The chain has TRBV2 and TRBJ2-1; 10 nucleotides agree with TRBD2. Trimming at V came to 10 bases and at J to 6 bases, leaving 9 bases not matched to a gene. Germline V lookup: CDR1 SNHLY, CDR2 FYNNEI. The CDR3 length is 14 residues. The CDR3 loop reads CAISLAGGRNEQFF. The CDR3 DNA reads as TGTGCCATCAGCTTAGCGGGAGGCCGCAATGAGCAGTTCTTC.